This T cell receptor beta chain came from a study of blood T cell repertoires in COVID-19. Study in general: Samples came from the United States, Italy and Spain, spanning acute and convalescent COVID-19. T cells, B-cell-depleted T cells, or PBMCs provided the cDNA or gDNA that served as material.

Looked up from germline, CDR1 is SQVTM and CDR2 is ANQGSEA. CDR3 size: 12 residues. Trimming left V 4 bases short and J 3 bases short, with 10 bases between. Authors' processing steps: Researchers report that nucleated cell counts were estimated from reference gene primer amplification. Profiling relied on immunoSEQ multiplex PCR, and the TCRdb table lists in-frame clones only, not all of them. V and J calls and clone size come straight from that table; D and trimming were deduced from the DNA. The data show about 270,000 clones, with around 86% seen just once and approximately 9.7% held by the top ten.

The genes are TRBV29-1 and TRBJ2-7; D is uncertain. This TCR was sampled from a man aged 40-55 years with active or convalescent COVID-19. Input material: peripheral blood. The CDR3 loop is CSVGSLSYEQYF. The CDR3 DNA reads TGCAGCGTTGGATCTCTTAGCTACGAGCAGTACTTC.